The entry below gives a single T cell receptor (beta chain) sequence along with its context. This clonotype was detected a few times. Its recognized antigen is unknown. One base away there is no much larger clone; base qualities are not given. This sample was included in a study of T cell repertoires in aging, cancer and after chemotherapy (dated by TCRdb to about 2019). Turning to the overall study: Donors were distributed across six age groups ranging from 30 or younger to 70 or older, with at least three individuals included per group. The complete dataset included about 8.8 million TCR reads. Healthy donor control TCR repertoires were recorded over several months to years and showed clear clonal overlap across re-sampling. The cohort comprised 200 to 250 cancer patients, 94 with hematological and fewer than 140 with solid cancers, plus 95 healthy donors as a reference group. Peripheral blood TCR beta repertoires from healthy donors and cancer patients were profiled to examine immunoaging and T cell reconstitution after chemotherapy. The paper as a whole reports these results and caveats: In healthy donors, the drop in TCR diversity with age came mainly from a loss of richness, whereas in cancer patients a loss of evenness also played a part. In both cancer cohorts, the median generation probability rose over the chemotherapy interval, which suggests that the repertoire was reconstituted through rebound thymic output. Untreated patients with hematological or solid cancers showed significantly lower blood TCR diversity and higher clonality than age-matched healthy donors. It was noted by the authors that conclusions about immunological memory after chemotherapy cannot be drawn from the repertoire data.

TCR beta rearrangements were amplified from genomic DNA isolated from peripheral blood, not from sorted cells or RNA. Rearranged TRB sequences spanning V, D and J segments were amplified in a multiplex touch-down PCR with a mixed TRB-A/B primer pool. Illumina adapters and sample indices were attached to the amplicons in two consecutive PCR reactions using Phusion HS II polymerase. Amplicons were gel-purified using the NucleoSpin Gel and PCR Clean-up kit and were subsequently checked with Qubit and an Agilent 2100 Bioanalyzer. Libraries were sequenced on an Illumina MiSeq using 600-cycle, single-indexed, paired-end runs. The paper's data handling went like this. TRB sequences were processed with MiXCR versions 2.12 and 3.0.5. Each unique CDR3 nucleotide sequence was treated as one clone, and only productive sequences with two or more reads were kept. The repertoire metrics were Shannon diversity, evenness, clonality (defined as one minus evenness), and alpha-parameterized diversity profiles covering alpha 0 to 5. The IGoR algorithm was used to compute generation probabilities of clones in paired pre- and post-chemotherapy samples. TCRdb trimmed the raw reads at Q25, called clones with MiXCR and kept productive beta chains. CDR3 protein duplicates are merged, each entry listing the most common genes and DNA. None of the V and J calls come from the authors' own analysis; TCRdb made them. Present in this sample are some 10,000 distinct CDR3 sequences, approximately 40% of which were seen just once. Jointly, the top ten make up roughly 4% of the sample.

Its CDR3 holds 15 amino acids, cysteine through phenylalanine. Of all the DNA, just the CDR3 is kept, 45 bases in frame from base 1. The germline V gene supplies CDR1 KGHSH and CDR2 LQKENI. Between the V and J ends, shortened by 1 base and 0 bases respectively, the junction contains 7 bases. The sample taken for sequencing was blood. The sequence is built from TRBV18 and TRBJ2-1, and possibly TRBD2, on 5 matching bases. The source is a human donor in good health. The CDR3 reads as follows: CASSPLGSSYNEQFF. The DNA reads as follows: TGTGCCAGCTCACCACTAGGGAGCTCCTACAATGAGCAGTTCTTC. When the CDR3 is completed using the reference TRBV18 and TRBJ2-1 genes on either side, the full variable domain is NAGVMQNPRHLVRRRGQEARLRCSPMKGHSHVYWYRQLPEEGLKFMVYLQKENIIDESGMPKERFSAEFPKEGPSILRIQQVVRGDSAAYFCASSPLGSSYNEQFFGPGTRLTVL.